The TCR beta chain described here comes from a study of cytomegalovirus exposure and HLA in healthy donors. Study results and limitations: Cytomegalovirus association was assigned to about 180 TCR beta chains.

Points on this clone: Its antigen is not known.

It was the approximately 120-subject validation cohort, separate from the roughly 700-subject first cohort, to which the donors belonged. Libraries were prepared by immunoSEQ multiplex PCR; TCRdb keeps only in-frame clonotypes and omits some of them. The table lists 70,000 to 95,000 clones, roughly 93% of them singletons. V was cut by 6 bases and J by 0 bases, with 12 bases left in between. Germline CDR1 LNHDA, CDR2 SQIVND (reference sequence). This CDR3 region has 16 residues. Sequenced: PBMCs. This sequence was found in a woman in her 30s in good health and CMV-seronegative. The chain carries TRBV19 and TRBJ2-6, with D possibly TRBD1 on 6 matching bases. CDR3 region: CASRDRPNSGANVLTF. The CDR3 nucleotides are TGTGCCAGTAGAGACAGGCCCAACTCTGGGGCCAACGTCCTGACTTTC.